The text below deals with one T cell receptor beta chain. CDR1 is SGHTA, CDR2 FQGNSA, per germline. CDR3 size: 13 residues. V was trimmed by 1 base and J by 3 bases, leaving 7 bases between them. In the authors' methods: Quantification of nucleated cells was approximated via reference gene primer amplification. This table comes from immunoSEQ multiplex PCR, and its TCRdb copy is limited to in-frame clones, with some not included. D and trimming come from the DNA, and the V and J calls and clone size come from that table. The sample consists of about 210,000 clones, around 82% of them appearing once. The record originates from a study of blood T cell repertoires in COVID-19. Overall study: Collection of acute and convalescent COVID-19 samples took place in the United States, Italy and Spain.

Those enrolled, adults aged roughly 18 to 89 years, came from some 23 US areas. Donors were grouped by their self-reported clinical history. The source material was PBMCs or T cells enriched from blood (not recorded which). The receptor was derived from a man aged 25 to 40 with acute COVID-19. The chain links TRBV7-2 to TRBJ2-7; perhaps TRBD1 as D (5 bases). The CDR3 protein is CASSLGQYYEQYF. The CDR3 DNA follows: TGTGCCAGCAGCTTAGGACAGTACTACGAGCAGTACTTC. Combining the CDR3 with reference TRBV7-2 and TRBJ2-7 gives the whole variable domain GAGVSQSPSNKVTEKGKDVELRCDPISGHTALYWYRQSLGQGLEFLIYFQGNSAPDKSGLPSDRFSAERTGGSVSTLTIQRTQQEDSAVYLCASSLGQYYEQYFGPGTRLTVT.